This record covers a single T cell receptor beta chain. Its antigen is not known. This sample is part of a study of cytotoxic CD8 clonotypes in ibrutinib-treated CLL. Study at large: By median around 70 months, roughly 12 had progressed and 14 stayed remitted; responses had been 2 complete and roughly 25 partial. General study findings and limits: Public clonotypes proved infrequent, and on treatment they shrank or remained steady.

Produced via immunoSEQ multiplex PCR; TCRdb's table is partial and in-frame only. The profile covers around 27,000 clones, with around 69% appearing a single time and roughly 51% taken by the ten largest. Germline V gene data show CDR1 as SEHNR and CDR2 as FQNEAQ (reference sequence). This CDR3 is 15 amino acids long. V lost 4 bases and J lost 1; bases outside the gene matches: 4. Here the sequenced sample was PBMCs, taken at disease progression, from a patient treated with ibrutinib. The sequence came from a human donor with chronic lymphocytic leukemia. This chain connects TRBV7-9 to TRBJ2-3; 8 bases agree with TRBD2. The CDR3: CASSSSGGGTDTQYF. The CDR3 bases are TGTGCCAGCAGCTCCTCGGGGGGGGGCACAGATACGCAGTATTTT.